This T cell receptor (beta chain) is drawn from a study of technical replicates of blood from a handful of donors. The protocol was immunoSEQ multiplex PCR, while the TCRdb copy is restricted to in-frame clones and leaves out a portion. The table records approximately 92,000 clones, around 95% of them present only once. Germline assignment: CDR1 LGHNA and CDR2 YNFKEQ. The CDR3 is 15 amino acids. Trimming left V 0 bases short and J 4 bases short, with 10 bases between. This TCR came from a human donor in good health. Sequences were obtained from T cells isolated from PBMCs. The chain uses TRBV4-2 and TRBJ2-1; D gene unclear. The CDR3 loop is CASSQEKSEYNEQFF. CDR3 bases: TGTGCCAGCAGCCAAGAAAAAAGCGAGTACAATGAGCAGTTCTTC.